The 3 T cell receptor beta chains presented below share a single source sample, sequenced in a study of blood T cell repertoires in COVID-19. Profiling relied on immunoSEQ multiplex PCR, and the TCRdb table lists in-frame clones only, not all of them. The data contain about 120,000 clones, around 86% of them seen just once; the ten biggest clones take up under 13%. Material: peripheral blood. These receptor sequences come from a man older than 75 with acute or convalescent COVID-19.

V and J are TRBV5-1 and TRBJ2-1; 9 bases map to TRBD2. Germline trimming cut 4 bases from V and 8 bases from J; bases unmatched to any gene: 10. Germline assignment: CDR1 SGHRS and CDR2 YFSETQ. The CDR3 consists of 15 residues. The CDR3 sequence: CASSPSGNDGYEQFF. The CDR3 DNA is TGCGCCAGCAGCCCTAGCGGGAATGATGGGTATGAGCAGTTCTTC.

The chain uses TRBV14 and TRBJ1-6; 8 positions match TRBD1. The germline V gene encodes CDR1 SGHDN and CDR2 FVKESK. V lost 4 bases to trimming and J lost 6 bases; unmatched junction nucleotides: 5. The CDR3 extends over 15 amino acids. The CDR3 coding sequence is TGTGCCAGCAGCCGCGCAGGGGGCCGTAATTCACCCCTCCACTTT. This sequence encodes CASSRAGGRNSPLHF.

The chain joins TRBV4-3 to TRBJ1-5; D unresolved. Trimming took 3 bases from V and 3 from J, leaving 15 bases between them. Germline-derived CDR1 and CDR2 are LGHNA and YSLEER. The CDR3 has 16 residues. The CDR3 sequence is CASSQVAGSFNQPQHF. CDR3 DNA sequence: TGCGCCAGCAGCCAGGTCGCCGGGTCTTTCAATCAGCCCCAGCATTTT.